These T cell receptor beta chains were read from a single sample in a study of T-cell reconstitution after alpha-beta-depleted transplantation in children. Each CDR3 protein is one row after TCRdb ran MiXCR on the PCR reads. Here the sample spans fewer than 750,000 distinct CDR3 sequences, about 23% being singletons. Sample: PBMCs, mostly from graft donor cells, taken 360 days after TCRalphabeta/CD19-depleted stem cell transplant. These receptors were collected from a boy in the first two years of life who had a stem cell transplant for acute myeloid leukemia, so the T cells may come from the graft donor. CDR3s include the opening cysteine and the closing phenylalanine or tryptophan. The order of the fields is D gene, V gene, J gene, CDR3 protein. A D gene is named only where the DNA matches it firmly.

NA,TRBV27,TRBJ2-7,CASSSMRGPSSYEQYF
TRBD1,TRBV10-3,TRBJ2-3,CAISPSGDRDRADTQYF
TRBD1,TRBV12-3/TRBV12-4,TRBJ2-2,CASTDRGDTGELFF
NA,TRBV29-1,TRBJ1-5,CSVWTDNSNQPQHF
TRBD1,TRBV29-1,TRBJ2-1,CSVDGTGSTNEQFF
NA,TRBV20-1,TRBJ2-1,CSARDKAVREQFF
TRBD1,TRBV12-3/TRBV12-4,TRBJ1-5,CASSLDRDQVAQHF
NA,TRBV30,TRBJ1-2,CAWSRGLGGYTF
NA,TRBV4-3,TRBJ2-2,CASSRLTGTNTGELFF
NA,TRBV25-1,TRBJ2-6,CASSEWGSGANVLTF
NA,TRBV9,TRBJ1-1,CASSTYLGSEAFF
NA,TRBV11-1,TRBJ2-1,CASSPGALLSYNEQFF
NA,TRBV12-3/TRBV12-4,TRBJ2-1,CASSYSLSYNEQFF
TRBD1,TRBV7-8,TRBJ1-1,CASSLTGARMNTEAFF
TRBD1,TRBV4-3,TRBJ2-5,CASSQDRGQGTQYF
NA,TRBV28,TRBJ1-1,CASSWALRVNTEAFF
NA,TRBV6-2/TRBV6-3,TRBJ2-2,CASSQVHTGELFF
NA,TRBV21-1,TRBJ1-2,CASPLGRLYGYTF
TRBD1,TRBV6-5,TRBJ1-3,CASSYRQGGNTIYF
NA,TRBV12-3/TRBV12-4,TRBJ2-3,CAISSGQLSTDTQYF
TRBD2,TRBV20-1,TRBJ2-1,CSARVLAAYNEQFF
TRBD1,TRBV5-4,TRBJ1-2,CASSLGDRVGGYTF
NA,TRBV27,TRBJ1-4,CASSSLRGSNEKLFF
NA,TRBV6-5,TRBJ1-5,CASSSLRKGQPQHF
NA,TRBV6-4,TRBJ2-2,CASSEGGLDTGELFF
TRBD2,TRBV20-1,TRBJ2-1,CSARRAGGIREQFF
NA,TRBV12-3/TRBV12-4,TRBJ1-5,CASTDALGNQPQHF
NA,TRBV7-9,TRBJ2-1,CASSHTTGVYEQFF
NA,TRBV6-5,TRBJ1-4,CASSYSWLATNEKLFF
NA,TRBV25-1,TRBJ2-1,CATGQTSYNEQFF
NA,TRBV27,TRBJ2-5,CASSQGMTQYF
TRBD2,TRBV29-1,TRBJ2-2,CSGGREGTGELFF
TRBD1,TRBV20-1,TRBJ1-3,CSATRQGYSGNTIYF
NA,TRBV2,TRBJ2-5,CASAGTLGETQYF
NA,TRBV20-1,TRBJ1-6,CSARDTANSPLHF
NA,TRBV20-1,TRBJ1-1,CSARDGKNTEAFF
NA,TRBV9,TRBJ2-6,CASSATPSGANVLTF
TRBD1,TRBV28,TRBJ1-3,CASSFRGQRGNTIYF
NA,TRBV18,TRBJ2-1,CASSLDVSYEQFF